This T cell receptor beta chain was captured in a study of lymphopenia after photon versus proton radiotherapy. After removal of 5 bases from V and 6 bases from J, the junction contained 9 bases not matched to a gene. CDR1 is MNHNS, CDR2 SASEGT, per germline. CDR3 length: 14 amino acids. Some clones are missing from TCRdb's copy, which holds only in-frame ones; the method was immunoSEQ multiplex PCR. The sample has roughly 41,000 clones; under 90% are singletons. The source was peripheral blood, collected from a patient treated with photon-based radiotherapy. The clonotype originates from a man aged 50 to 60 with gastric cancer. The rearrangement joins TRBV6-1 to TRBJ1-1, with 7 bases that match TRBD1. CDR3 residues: CASSTPTGMAEAFF. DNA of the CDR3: TGTGCCAGCAGTACACCGACAGGGATGGCTGAAGCTTTCTTT.